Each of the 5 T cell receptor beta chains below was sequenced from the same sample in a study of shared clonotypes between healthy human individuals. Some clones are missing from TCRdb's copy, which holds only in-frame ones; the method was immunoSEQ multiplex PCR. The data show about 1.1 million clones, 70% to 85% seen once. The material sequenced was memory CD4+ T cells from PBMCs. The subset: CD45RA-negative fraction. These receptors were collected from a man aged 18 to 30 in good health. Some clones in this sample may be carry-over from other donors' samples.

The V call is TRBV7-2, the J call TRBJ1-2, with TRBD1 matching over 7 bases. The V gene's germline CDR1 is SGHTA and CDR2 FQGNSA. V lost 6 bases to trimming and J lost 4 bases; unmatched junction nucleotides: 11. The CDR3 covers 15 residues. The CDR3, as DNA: TGTGCCAGCAGGCCCCAACAGGGGCCGGGCTATGGCTACACCTTC. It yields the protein CASRPQQGPGYGYTF.

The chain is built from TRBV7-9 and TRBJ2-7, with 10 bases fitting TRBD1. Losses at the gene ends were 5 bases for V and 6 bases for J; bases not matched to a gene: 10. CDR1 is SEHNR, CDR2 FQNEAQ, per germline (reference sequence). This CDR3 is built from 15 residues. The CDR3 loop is CASSLVRDRGGEQYF. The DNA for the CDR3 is TGTGCCAGCAGCCTCGTCCGGGACAGGGGTGGCGAGCAGTACTTC.

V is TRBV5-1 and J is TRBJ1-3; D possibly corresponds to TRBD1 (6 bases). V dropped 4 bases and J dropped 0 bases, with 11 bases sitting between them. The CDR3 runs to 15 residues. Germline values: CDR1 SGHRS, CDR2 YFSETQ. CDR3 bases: TGCGCCAGCAGCCGAGACAGGAGCTCTGGAAACACCATATATTTT. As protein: CASSRDRSSGNTIYF.

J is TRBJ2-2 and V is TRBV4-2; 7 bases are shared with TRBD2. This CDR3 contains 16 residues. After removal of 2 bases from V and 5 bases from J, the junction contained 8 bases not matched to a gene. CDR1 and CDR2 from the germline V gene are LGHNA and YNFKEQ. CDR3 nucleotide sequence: TGTGCCAGCAGCCAACCCTCGGGAGGAAGAACCGGGGAGCTGTTTTTT. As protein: CASSQPSGGRTGELFF.

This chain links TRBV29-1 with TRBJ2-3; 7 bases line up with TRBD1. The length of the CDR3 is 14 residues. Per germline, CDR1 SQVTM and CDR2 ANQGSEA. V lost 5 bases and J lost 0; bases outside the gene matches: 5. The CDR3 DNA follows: TGCAGCGTTAACCAACAGGGGAGCACAGATACGCAGTATTTT. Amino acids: CSVNQQGSTDTQYF.